One and the same sample provided the 7 T cell receptor beta chains below, sequenced in a study of shared clonotypes between healthy human individuals. The repertoire was sequenced with immunoSEQ multiplex PCR; TCRdb's copy has only in-frame clones and lacks some. The data show about 600,000 clones, around 81% seen once. The sequenced sample was PBMCs. The receptors were gathered from a woman in her thirties or forties in good health. Some clones in this sample may be carry-over from other donors' samples.

This chain links TRBV2 with TRBJ2-7; D gene ambiguous. There are 11 residues in the CDR3. Germline V lookup: CDR1 SNHLY, CDR2 FYNNEI. V was shortened by 8 bases and J by 1 base, with 6 bases between the two germline ends. CDR3 loop: CASFESYEQYF. The DNA for the CDR3 is TGTGCCAGCTTTGAGTCCTACGAGCAGTACTTC.

The chain has TRBV18 and TRBJ2-7; D is possibly TRBD2 (6 bases). Germline values: CDR1 KGHSH, CDR2 LQKENI. V was trimmed by 2 bases and J by 2 bases, leaving 10 bases between them. The CDR3 sequence is 14 residues long. The CDR3 DNA reads TGTGCCAGCTCACCAGAGCGGGCGACCTACGAGCAGTACTTC. Translation: CASSPERATYEQYF.

V is TRBV6-1 and J is TRBJ1-1; TRBD1 matches at 10 bases. The V gene's germline CDR1 is MNHNS and CDR2 SASEGT. The CDR3 is 14 residues long. V was pared by 6 bases and J by 4 bases, with 5 bases of the junction left unmatched. The CDR3 spells CASSGQGEGTEAFF. In DNA, the CDR3 is TGTGCCAGCAGCGGACAGGGGGAGGGCACTGAAGCTTTCTTT.

To note about this clone: One end of the junction fails to match germline, which may point to a read error. The V and J genes are TRBV10-1 and TRBJ2-7, with a tentative D call TRBD2 (6 bases). The germline gives CDR1 WNHNN, CDR2 SYGVQD (reference sequence). The CDR3 runs to 16 residues. CDR3 in DNA: TGCGCCAGCCGTGGACAACCGGGACTTACAAGGCAGGAGAGGCACTTC. It translates to CASRGQPGLTRQERHF.

The rearrangement uses TRBV11-3 and TRBJ2-7; D ambiguous. CDR1 and CDR2 (germline): SGHNT, YENEEA. The V end was cut by 4 bases, the J end by 6 bases, with 13 bases between. The CDR3 loop spans 13 amino acids. CDR3 in amino acids: CASSYARLGEQYF. The CDR3 bases are TGTGCCAGCAGCTATGCCCGGTTGGGCGAGCAGTACTTC.

Concerning this clone itself: A much larger clone differs by one base, so this may be a read error. The chain uses TRBV6-5 and TRBJ2-7; TRBD2 is a possible D gene (6 bases). Germline CDR1 reads MNHEY; CDR2 reads SVGAGI. V was clipped by 6 bases and J by 6 bases, with 15 bases between them. The CDR3 extends over 13 amino acids. The CDR3 loop is CASRNPDGGEQYF. CDR3 nucleotides: TGTGCCAGCAGGAACCCGGACGGGGGCGAGCAGTACTTC.

This clone was observed a few times. The chain links TRBV29-1 to TRBJ1-1; the D gene is possibly TRBD1 (5 bases). V lost 7 bases to trimming and J lost 4 bases, with 16 bases between them. CDR3 length: 13 residues. CDR1 is SQVTM, CDR2 ANQGSEA, per germline. DNA of the CDR3: TGCAGCGCCCGCGGGACTCGGGGCACTGAAGCTTTCTTT. It specifies CSARGTRGTEAFF.